A selection of T cell receptor beta chains follows, all from one sample in a study of monozygotic twins with inflammatory bowel disease. TCRdb reprocessed the 5' RACE reads and reports one entry per CDR3 protein, with no DNA. This sample contains some 450,000 distinct CDR3 sequences. Material for sequencing was blood. These receptors were taken from a human donor with ulcerative colitis or Crohn's disease, or a healthy co-twin of an affected twin (not recorded which). Both conserved end residues are part of each CDR3. The order of the fields is J gene, V gene, CDR3 protein.

TRBJ2-7 | TRBV19 | CASSKTSGSFAYEQYF
TRBJ1-4 | TRBV5-1 | CASSFTGREYEKLFF
TRBJ1-5 | TRBV7-9 | CASSFEGAEQPQHF
TRBJ2-5 | TRBV13 | CASSFAALAGRETQYF
TRBJ1-1 | TRBV7-9 | CASSSLAEAFF
TRBJ1-1 | TRBV12-3/TRBV12-4 | CASNWGTEAFF
TRBJ2-5 | TRBV7-2 | CASSGGLAGVTKTQYF
TRBJ2-3 | TRBV6-2/TRBV6-3 | CASTRREGRTSGFTDTQYF
TRBJ2-1 | TRBV20-1 | CSARAGVLSSVRNEQFF
TRBJ2-6 | TRBV19 | CASIDPGAGANVLTF
TRBJ1-1 | TRBV29-1 | CSSRHSGGTEAFF
TRBJ1-2 | TRBV11-2 | CASSPEDRRGYTF
TRBJ2-1 | TRBV11-2 | CASSLTSGVGYEQFF
TRBJ2-1 | TRBV6-1 | CASSEFRTGSYNEQFF
TRBJ2-3 | TRBV20-1 | CSAANSGLPEQYF
TRBJ1-1 | TRBV2 | CASPGQGMDTEAFF
TRBJ2-1 | TRBV27 | CASSFAGTGSDEQFF
TRBJ1-2 | TRBV12-3/TRBV12-4 | CASSFDRGKGYTF
TRBJ2-2 | TRBV29-1 | CSVAAETYTGELFF
TRBJ2-1 | TRBV20-1 | CSAAPVSYNEQFF
TRBJ2-5 | TRBV6-2/TRBV6-3 | CASSYSGVETQYF
TRBJ2-1 | TRBV7-2 | CASSLLRLAHFEQFF
TRBJ2-4 | TRBV28 | CASTGLGDRGPAKNIQYF
TRBJ1-5 | TRBV6-2/TRBV6-3 | CASRYSHIQQPQHF
TRBJ1-1 | TRBV5-1 | CASSLEAATYTEAFF
TRBJ2-7 | TRBV18 | CASSPALGPSYEQYF
TRBJ2-1 | TRBV7-9 | CASSLEVRGRGEQFF
TRBJ1-3 | TRBV5-1 | CASSQSEGHLGSGNTIYF
TRBJ2-1 | TRBV7-2 | CASSFSTDYNEQFF
TRBJ1-6 | TRBV7-9 | CASSFGYNSPLHF
TRBJ2-1 | TRBV9 | CASSVGRAPVNEQFF
TRBJ1-3 | TRBV6-5 | CASSPSAGQRFGNTIYF
TRBJ2-7 | TRBV4-3 | CASSQEVQRVPYEQYF